These T cell receptor beta chains were read from a single sample in a study of human T cells and chemical hapten exposure. Each CDR3 protein gets one entry after TCRdb re-called the RACE reads with MiXCR. The table records roughly 64,000 distinct CDR3 sequences, roughly 12% of them present only once. Sample: whole blood, taken in connection with sensitization to the hapten diphenylcyclopropenone (DPC). All receptors derive from a woman aged 40 to 55 with alopecia areata. Some clones in this sample may be carry-over from other donors' samples. Both conserved end residues are part of each CDR3. A D gene is named only where the DNA matches it firmly. Clone size is not always given. Where it is, it says once, few, many or a class for expanded clones.

abundance: many; j_gene: TRBJ2-5; v_gene: TRBV29-1; d_gene: .; CDR3nt: TGCAGCGTTTCACAGAAGGTCTCAGAGACCCAGTACTTC; CDR3aa: CSVSQKVSETQYF
abundance: many; j_gene: TRBJ2-3; v_gene: TRBV7-2; d_gene: .; CDR3nt: TGTGCCAGCAGCCTGCTCGGAGGGGGGAGGGCCCCAGATACGCAGTATTTT; CDR3aa: CASSLLGGGRAPDTQYF
abundance: few; j_gene: TRBJ2-6; v_gene: TRBV2; d_gene: .; CDR3nt: TGTGCCAGCAGATCGGACCTGACTTTC; CDR3aa: CASRSDLTF
abundance: many; j_gene: TRBJ1-2; v_gene: TRBV6-2/TRBV6-3; d_gene: .; CDR3nt: TGTGCCAGCACCCAAAACTCGGACGGAGACTATGGCTACACCTTC; CDR3aa: CASTQNSDGDYGYTF
abundance: .; j_gene: TRBJ1-1; v_gene: TRBV12-3/TRBV12-4; d_gene: TRBD1; CDR3nt: TGTGCCAGCAGCTTACAGGGGGCAAGGAACACTGAAGCTTTCTTT; CDR3aa: CASSLQGARNTEAFF
abundance: .; j_gene: TRBJ2-3; v_gene: TRBV28; d_gene: .; CDR3nt: TGTGCCAGCAGACGTAACCGGGGCGAGCTACCGTATTTT; CDR3aa: CASRRNRGELPYF
abundance: few; j_gene: TRBJ2-2; v_gene: TRBV12-5; d_gene: .; CDR3nt: TGTGCTAGTGCCGTGGACGTGAGAAGCACCGGGGAGCTGTTTTTT; CDR3aa: CASAVDVRSTGELFF
abundance: .; j_gene: TRBJ1-3; v_gene: TRBV19; d_gene: .; CDR3nt: TGTGCCAGTAGTGTGACAGGCCGCTCTGGAAACACCATATATTTT; CDR3aa: CASSVTGRSGNTIYF
abundance: .; j_gene: TRBJ1-1; v_gene: TRBV30; d_gene: .; CDR3nt: TGTGCCTGGAGGGTGCTGGGGAACACTGAAGCTTTCTTT; CDR3aa: CAWRVLGNTEAFF
abundance: many; j_gene: TRBJ2-1; v_gene: TRBV28; d_gene: .; CDR3nt: TGTGCCAGCAGTTATCCCAACAATGAGCAGTTCTTC; CDR3aa: CASSYPNNEQFF
abundance: few; j_gene: TRBJ1-1; v_gene: TRBV29-1; d_gene: .; CDR3nt: TGCAGCGTTCGCGAGGGGCTGGCTCGAGCTTTCTTT; CDR3aa: CSVREGLARAFF
abundance: few; j_gene: TRBJ2-7; v_gene: TRBV7-8; d_gene: .; CDR3nt: TGTGCCAGCAGCTCGGACGAGACGAACTACGAGCAGTACTTC; CDR3aa: CASSSDETNYEQYF
abundance: .; j_gene: TRBJ1-3; v_gene: TRBV9; d_gene: .; CDR3nt: TGTGCCAGCACCCCTGGGGGCTCTGGAAACACCATATATTTT; CDR3aa: CASTPGGSGNTIYF
abundance: many; j_gene: TRBJ1-1; v_gene: TRBV7-2; d_gene: TRBD1; CDR3nt: TGTGCCAGCAGCTCCCTGACAGGGCTCAACACTGAAGCTTTCTTT; CDR3aa: CASSSLTGLNTEAFF
abundance: many; j_gene: TRBJ1-6; v_gene: TRBV5-5; d_gene: .; CDR3nt: TGTGCCAGCAGCCCCGGACAAGCCGGAGGCTATAATTCACCCCTCCACTTT; CDR3aa: CASSPGQAGGYNSPLHF
abundance: few; j_gene: TRBJ1-1; v_gene: TRBV7-2; d_gene: .; CDR3nt: TGTGCCAGCAGCTTAGATTTGGAGGTACGCACTGAAGCTTTCTTT; CDR3aa: CASSLDLEVRTEAFF
abundance: few; j_gene: TRBJ2-1; v_gene: TRBV6-4; d_gene: TRBD2; CDR3nt: TGTGCCAGCAGCCCCGGGGGGGCGGGGAATGAGCAGTTCTTC; CDR3aa: CASSPGGAGNEQFF
abundance: .; j_gene: TRBJ2-6; v_gene: TRBV7-3; d_gene: .; CDR3nt: TGTGCCAGCAGCCTCCAGCCTTACCTCTCTGGGGCCAACGTCCTGACTTTC; CDR3aa: CASSLQPYLSGANVLTF
abundance: many; j_gene: TRBJ2-2; v_gene: TRBV6-5; d_gene: TRBD2; CDR3nt: TGTGCCAGCAGTTCCGCGTTGGGGGGGGACACCGGGGAGCTGTTTTTT; CDR3aa: CASSSALGGDTGELFF
abundance: few; j_gene: TRBJ2-1; v_gene: TRBV7-9; d_gene: TRBD2; CDR3nt: TGTGCCAGCAGCTTATCCGGCGGGGGGGCTATCAATGAGCAGTTCTTC; CDR3aa: CASSLSGGGAINEQFF
abundance: .; j_gene: TRBJ1-5; v_gene: TRBV6-2/TRBV6-3; d_gene: .; CDR3nt: TGTGCCAGCGAGCCGACAGGAGGCAATCAGCCCCAGCATTTT; CDR3aa: CASEPTGGNQPQHF
abundance: .; j_gene: TRBJ2-1; v_gene: TRBV6-4; d_gene: TRBD2; CDR3nt: TGTGCCAGCAGCGAGCGGGGGCCCTGGGATGAGCAGTTCTTC; CDR3aa: CASSERGPWDEQFF